The source of this T cell receptor (beta chain) is a study of T cell responses to AZD1222 COVID-19 vaccine (dated by TCRdb to the early 2020s). At the level of the whole study: AZD1222 recipients given second doses at about 4 weeks or at about 12 weeks were pooled, since spike-specific TCR depth and breadth were not found to differ between the two schedules. Trial participants were enrolled by age into 18-55, 56-69 and 70-plus year subgroups, with 148, 28 and 57 TCR-sequenced participants respectively. A total of approximately 230 trial participants underwent TCR sequencing, of whom about 210 received two doses of AZD1222 and about 25 received two doses of the MenACWY control vaccine. General study outcomes and caveats: Only five or six AZD1222 recipients were SARS-CoV-2 seropositive at baseline, limiting conclusions about previously exposed vaccinees. The vaccine-associated CD4 TCRs covered the entire spike protein, and the dominant responses fell in regions 160-218 and 743-854. Participants were mostly white British, with more females than males. The authors suggested clonal diversity may have been underestimated. Spike-specific TCR breadth and depth rose significantly after two AZD1222 doses compared with day 0 and with MenACWY recipients. Because no day 14 peak-response samples were available, repertoires were characterized only after the peak T cell response. The 56-69-year group was small, and its depth increase did not reach significance, likely because of low power. Epitopes outside the regions mutated in the B.1.351 and B.1.1.7 variants were reportedly recognized by nearly half of the unique spike-specific TCRs.

The CDR3 regions of human TCRbeta chains were subjected to immunosequencing. The original methods were these. TCRs in the repertoires were compared against a reference library of SARS-CoV-2-specific TCRs that had been generated with the MIRA antigen-specificity platform. Breadth meant the fraction of unique TCRs that were SARS-CoV-2-associated, whereas depth meant the fraction of total T cells that were SARS-CoV-2-associated. Using the MIRA data, each spike-specific TCR was mapped to the spike region that the TCR reacts to and placed in a CD4 or CD8 class. Log10-transformed breadth and depth values were compared by one-way ANOVA with Sidak's multiple comparisons tests. Sourced from immuneACCESS, this table was stored by TCRdb with only in-frame sequences that have V and J called. A share of the clones is absent; for the studies checked, an unresolved V gene accounts for under half, and the remainder has no known explanation. The DNA was the basis for D and trimming; V, J and clone size are from that table. A total of roughly 130,000 clones appear in this sample, 70% to 90% of them only once. The ten biggest clones cover roughly 12% of the sample.

Per the publication, the time point label means: baseline before first vaccination. Vaccinee samples came from UK trials COV001 and COV002, including a single-blind randomized controlled phase 2/3 trial of AZD1222 (ChAdOx1 nCoV-19) in healthy adults. For TCRbeta chain sequencing, PBMC samples were collected from trial participants at day 0 and at day 28 after the second dose. This clone has just one count. Its binding antigen is unknown. Qualities for individual bases were not recorded, and no much larger clone is one base off. The germline V end is reduced by 3 bases and the J end by 0 bases; junction bases left unmatched: 2. The CDR3 has 15 amino acids, counting the end cysteine and phenylalanine. The entry retains the CDR3 DNA only, 45 bases that are in frame from base 1. Reading the germline V gene (reference sequence) gives CDR1 PRHDT and CDR2 FYEKMQ.

Rearrangement joined TRBV13 to TRBJ2-1; 7 junctional bases match TRBD2. Material: peripheral blood, obtained on day 0 of AZD1222 vaccination. The clonotype was recovered from an adult in good health. The CDR3 has the sequence CASSFLAVSYNEQFF. The nucleotide sequence is TGTGCCAGCAGCTTTCTAGCGGTCTCCTACAATGAGCAGTTCTTC.